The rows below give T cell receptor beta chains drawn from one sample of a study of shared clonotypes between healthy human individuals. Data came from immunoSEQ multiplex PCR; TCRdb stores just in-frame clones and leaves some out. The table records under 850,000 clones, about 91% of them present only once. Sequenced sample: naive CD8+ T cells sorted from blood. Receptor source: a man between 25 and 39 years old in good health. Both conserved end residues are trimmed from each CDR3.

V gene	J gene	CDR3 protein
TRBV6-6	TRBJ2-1	ASSYSSWNEQF
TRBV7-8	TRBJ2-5	ASSLGGTVQETQY
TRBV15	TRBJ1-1	ATSRGKGGRSNTEAF
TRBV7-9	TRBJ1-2	ASSSNPSTGSYGYT
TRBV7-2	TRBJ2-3	ASSSPGWGGWPDTQY
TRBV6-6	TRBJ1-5	ASTRTGGHQPQH
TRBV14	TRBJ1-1	ASSDHRGTEAF
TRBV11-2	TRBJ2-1	ASSPYPGGVPYNEQF
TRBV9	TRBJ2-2	ASSVLTGELF
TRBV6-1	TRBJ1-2	ASSERAGDSYGYT
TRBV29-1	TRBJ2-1	SVEASKNEQF
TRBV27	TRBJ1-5	ASSITDGTRPQH
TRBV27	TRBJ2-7	ASRGVDITYEQY
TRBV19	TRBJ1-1	ASIAGTGRIGAF
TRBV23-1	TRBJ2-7	ASSGGTGDPRLSYEQY
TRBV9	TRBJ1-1	ASRGQGTAF
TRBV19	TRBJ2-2	ASSIPKLTSGDNTGELF
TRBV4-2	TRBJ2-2	ASSLLGEGTGPTGELF
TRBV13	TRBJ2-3	ASSPKSGTDTQY
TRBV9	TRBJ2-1	ASSVHDDEQF
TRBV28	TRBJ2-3	ASQNYGTSGSIGDTQY
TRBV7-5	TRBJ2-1	ARSPPRGNEQF
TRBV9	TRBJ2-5	ASSPPSEETQY
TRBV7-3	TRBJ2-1	ASSPSGSSYNEQF
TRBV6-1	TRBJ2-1	ASSRDFYNEQF
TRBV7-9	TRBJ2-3	ASSLRQWGTDTQY
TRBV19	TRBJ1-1	ASSIGGEAF
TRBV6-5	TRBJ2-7	ASSPWTGGVEQY